Below are 19 T cell receptor beta chains sequenced from a single sample in a study of shared clonotypes between healthy human individuals. Assay used: immunoSEQ multiplex PCR; TCRdb lists only in-frame clones, some missing. The repertoire holds a few hundred thousand clones, with 79% as singletons. Source material: PBMCs. The receptors shown here come from a middle-aged woman in good health. Some clones in this sample may be carry-over from other donors' samples.

Comments on this clone: This CDR3 is also generated by other DNA sequences in the sample. The chain is built from TRBV7-7 and TRBJ2-2; 9 bases are a match to TRBD2. Trimming took 2 bases from V and 5 from J; bases not matched to a gene: 3. The CDR3 spans 15 residues. Germline CDR1 SSHAT, CDR2 FNYEAQ (reference sequence). The CDR3 here is CASSLLSGSTGELFF. For the CDR3, the DNA is TGTGCCAGCAGCTTACTTAGCGGGAGTACCGGGGAGCTGTTTTTT. Supplemented by reference TRBV7-7 and TRBJ2-2, the full variable domain reads GAGVSQSPRYKVTKRGQDVTLRCDPISSHATLYWYQQALGQGPEFLTYFNYEAQPDKSGLPSDRFSAERPEGSISTLTIQRTEQRDSAMYRCASSLLSGSTGELFFGEGSRLTVL.

A single count supports this clone. The same CDR3 also results from other DNA sequences found in this sample. The chain is built from TRBV4-1 and TRBJ2-3; no clear D. There are 11 residues in the CDR3. Germline V lookup: CDR1 MGHRA, CDR2 YSYEKL. The V end lost 3 bases, the J end lost 6 bases, and 4 bases lay between the germline ends. CDR3 sequence: CASSQADTQYF. The DNA of the CDR3 is TGCGCCAGCAGCCAGGCGGATACGCAGTATTTT.

This rearrangement joins TRBV7-3 to TRBJ2-3; D gene unclear. V was shortened by 0 bases and J by 1 base, with 8 bases between the two germline ends. The CDR3 runs to 15 residues. The germline CDR1 and CDR2 sequences are SGHTA and FQGTGA. CDR3 protein: CASSLTPPGTDTQYF. CDR3 sequence (DNA): TGTGCCAGCAGCTTAACCCCCCCGGGCACAGATACGCAGTATTTT.

This chain joins TRBV6-1 and TRBJ2-5, with D perhaps TRBD2 (6 bases). Per the germline V gene, CDR1 is MNHNS and CDR2 is SASEGT. The CDR3 totals 14 residues. V lost 2 bases and J lost 1, with 8 bases in between. The CDR3 spells CASSELAIQETQYF. The CDR3 DNA reads TGTGCCAGCAGTGAACTAGCGATCCAAGAGACCCAGTACTTC.

This clone has just a few counts. This chain links TRBV30 with TRBJ2-2, with D hard to call. This CDR3 is 15 amino acids long. CDR1 and CDR2 (germline): GTSNPN, SVGIG (reference sequence). Trimming shortened V by 1 base and J by 3 bases, and 12 bases separated the two germline ends. This CDR3 reads CAWSARALDTGELFF. Here the CDR3 DNA reads TGTGCCTGGAGTGCCCGGGCCCTGGACACCGGGGAGCTGTTTTTT. The full variable domain, with the rest looked up from reference TRBV30 and TRBJ2-2, is SQTIHQWPATLVQPVGSPLSLECTVEGTSNPNLYWYRQAAGRGLQLLFYSVGIGQISSEVPQNLSASRPQDRQFILSSKKLLLSDSGFYLCAWSARALDTGELFFGEGSRLTVL.

This clone was detected once. The chain combines TRBV5-1 with TRBJ1-4; possible D gene TRBD1, 5 bases. Trimming cost V 0 bases and J 7 bases, with 13 bases left between them. CDR1 is SGHRS and CDR2 is YFSETQ in the germline V gene. The CDR3 extends over 15 amino acids. The CDR3 nucleotides read TGCGCCAGCAGCTTGGCCGTAGGACAAGCTGAAAAACTGTTTTTT. This encodes CASSLAVGQAEKLFF.

This chain uses TRBV30 with TRBJ1-1, with D uncertain. V gave up 3 bases and J gave up 6 bases, with 11 bases separating them. Germline V gene data show CDR1 as GTSNPN and CDR2 as SVGIG (reference sequence). The CDR3 has 12 amino acids. The CDR3 DNA reads TGTGCCTGGAGCCTTTCTCGGGCTGAAGCTTTCTTT. It is translated as CAWSLSRAEAFF.

The V and J genes are TRBV2 and TRBJ2-5; a weak D match, TRBD2 (7 bases). The CDR3 extends over 13 amino acids. Trimming cost V 7 bases and J 4 bases, with 13 bases left between them. Germline V gene data show CDR1 as SNHLY and CDR2 as FYNNEI. This CDR3 reads CASKGGRGETQYF. CDR3 in DNA: TGTGCCAGCAAGGGGGGGCGCGGAGAGACCCAGTACTTC.

At least ten counts were recorded for this clone. The chain carries TRBV28 and TRBJ2-5, with D possibly TRBD1 on 5 matching bases. The DNA end is more similar to TRBJ2-7, so the J call may be wrong. The CDR3 totals 14 residues. Per the germline V gene, CDR1 is MDHEN and CDR2 is SYDVKM. In DNA form, the CDR3 reads TGTGCCAGCCCCCTCCAGGGAACCGTCTGCGAGCAGTACTTC. Translating it yields CASPLQGTVCEQYF.

This clone was found a few times. The chain couples TRBV7-2 to TRBJ1-2; no clear D gene. V was pared by 0 bases and J by 8 bases, with 13 bases between. From germline, CDR1 is SGHTA and CDR2 FQGNSA. The CDR3 has 14 amino acids. The CDR3 reads CASSLAPTNLGYTF. CDR3 nucleotide sequence: TGTGCCAGCAGCTTAGCGCCAACCAACTTAGGCTACACCTTC.

The chain links TRBV5-1 to TRBJ2-5, with D perhaps matching TRBD2 (6 bases). Germline lookup yields CDR1 SGHRS and CDR2 YFSETQ. The CDR3 is 16 amino acids. V was clipped by 3 bases and J by 1 base, with 16 bases between them. The CDR3 DNA sequence: TGCGCCAGCAGCTCCTTCCAACGGGACTTCCAAGAGACCCAGTACTTC. The encoded protein is CASSSFQRDFQETQYF.

The V and J genes are TRBV9 and TRBJ1-1, with a possible D match to TRBD1 (6 bases). Germline assignment: CDR1 SGDLS and CDR2 YYNGEE. This CDR3 spans 15 amino acids. The V end was cut by 0 bases, the J end by 2 bases, with 11 bases between. This CDR3 reads CASSVVQGLNTEAFF. CDR3 sequence (DNA): TGTGCCAGCAGCGTAGTCCAGGGGCTTAACACTGAAGCTTTCTTT.

The CDR3 DNA follows: TGCGCCAGCAGCTTGGAACTGGGACAGCCTCAAGAGACCCAGTACTTC. Its protein is CASSLELGQPQETQYF. The chain uses TRBV5-1 and TRBJ2-5; 7 bases align to TRBD1. The V segment lost 0 bases and the J segment 2 bases; nucleotides outside the gene matches: 7. The CDR3 length is 16 residues. Germline-derived CDR1 and CDR2 are SGHRS and YFSETQ.

V is TRBV13 and J is TRBJ2-5, with 11 bases that match TRBD2. The CDR3 consists of 15 residues. Germline V gene lookup returns CDR1 PRHDT and CDR2 FYEKMQ (reference sequence). Trimming at V came to 4 bases and at J to 9 bases, leaving 10 bases not matched to a gene. The chain's CDR3 is CASSSRTSGYQAQYF. CDR3 bases: TGTGCCAGCAGCTCGCGGACTAGCGGGTACCAGGCCCAGTACTTC.

Note on this clone: A read error may explain this, as a much larger clone is one base away. This specimen includes other DNA sequences encoding the same CDR3. This sequence joins TRBV7-9 and TRBJ2-3, with D unresolved. Per germline, CDR1 SEHNR and CDR2 FQNEAQ (reference sequence). V was cut by 1 base and J by 4 bases, with 3 bases left in between. This CDR3 region has 12 residues. The CDR3 nucleotides read TGTGCCAGCAGCTTAGGTGCAGATACGCAGTATTTT. It codes for CASSLGADTQYF.

The sample holds one count of this clone. This chain uses TRBV18 with TRBJ2-5; no firm D call. The germline V gene encodes CDR1 KGHSH and CDR2 LQKENI. The CDR3 has 15 amino acids. Trimming pared 2 bases from V and 2 bases from J, leaving 12 bases between. CDR3 coding DNA: TGTGCCAGCTCACCAAACGGTATGGGGCAAGAGACCCAGTACTTC. It specifies CASSPNGMGQETQYF.

The chain employs TRBV5-6 and TRBJ2-1; D is ambiguous. Germline V gene lookup returns CDR1 SGHDT and CDR2 YYEEEE. The length of the CDR3 is 13 residues. V lost 4 bases and J 8 bases, leaving 13 bases between the germline ends. Written as DNA, the CDR3 is TGTGCCAGCAGCGCGGCCCCGGGCGATGAGCAGTTCTTC. It yields the protein CASSAAPGDEQFF.

The gene calls are TRBV6-1 and TRBJ1-5, with TRBD1 matching 8 bases. The CDR3 runs 15 residues. J gave up 5 bases and V 6 bases, and 9 bases lay outside the gene matches. Germline V gene data show CDR1 as MNHNS and CDR2 as SASEGT. CDR3: CASRGPGTGDQPQHF. The CDR3 DNA follows: TGTGCCAGCAGGGGACCCGGGACAGGAGATCAGCCCCAGCATTTT.

V and J are TRBV7-3 and TRBJ2-3; unclear D gene. V lost 1 base, J lost 6 bases, and 11 bases lay in between. CDR1 and CDR2 from the germline V gene are SGHTA and FQGTGA. The CDR3 covers 14 residues. CDR3 bases: TGTGCCAGCAGCTTAATGTCCATTTTGGATACGCAGTATTTT. Its protein product is CASSLMSILDTQYF.